The 22 T cell receptor beta chains below were found in one sample sequenced in a study of PD-L1 blockade in urothelial cancer. Sequencing was performed with immunoSEQ multiplex PCR; in TCRdb, only in-frame clones are kept and a portion is missing. This sample yields tens of thousands of clones, of which roughly 76% are seen a single time; 4.5% to 6% belongs to the top ten. Indicated time point: pretreatment peripheral blood. The sequencing here drew on PBMCs, taken around atezolizumab (anti-PD-L1) treatment. These receptors all stem from a man aged 70-80 years with urothelial cancer.

This chain uses TRBV29-1 with TRBJ1-2; the match to TRBD1 covers 8 bases. The CDR3 consists of 14 residues. From germline, CDR1 is SQVTM and CDR2 ANQGSEA. J was trimmed by 3 bases and V by 0 bases; bases with no gene match: 3. The CDR3 loop is CSVEDMDRDYGYTF. DNA for the CDR3: TGCAGCGTTGAAGATATGGACAGGGACTATGGCTACACCTTC.

This rearrangement joins TRBV10-3 to TRBJ2-2; 9 nucleotides align to TRBD2. V was pared by 0 bases and J by 7 bases, with 9 bases of the junction left unmatched. There are 17 residues in the CDR3. Germline V gives CDR1 ENHRY, CDR2 SYGVKD. The CDR3 bases are TGTGCCATCAGTGAGTCGAATTTAGCGGGAGAGAACGGGGAGCTGTTTTTT. Translating gives CAISESNLAGENGELFF.

In its sample, this clone was seen once. The rearrangement links TRBV29-1 to TRBJ2-7; 8 positions agree with TRBD2. V lost 0 bases, J lost 2 bases, and 6 bases stayed unmatched. The CDR3 has 15 amino acids. Per germline, CDR1 SQVTM and CDR2 ANQGSEA. The chain's CDR3 is CSVEDGSGATYEQYF. The CDR3 bases are TGCAGCGTTGAAGATGGTAGCGGGGCAACCTACGAGCAGTACTTC.

The chain links TRBV12-5 to TRBJ2-1, with D possibly being TRBD1 (5 bases). Trimming stripped 1 base from V and 8 bases from J, with 12 bases between. The CDR3 loop spans 14 amino acids. Germline V gene sequence: CDR1 LGHNT, CDR2 FRNRAP. CDR3 protein: CASGLAGMNHEQFF. The CDR3 nucleotides are TGTGCTAGTGGTTTGGCAGGGATGAATCATGAGCAGTTCTTC.

The rearrangement uses TRBV6-6 and TRBJ1-1, with TRBD1 as a possible D gene (5 bases). Trimming removed 5 bases at V and 0 bases at J, with 13 bases between. This CDR3 is 15 amino acids long. Germline-derived CDR1 and CDR2 are MNHNY and SVGAGI (reference sequence). DNA of the CDR3: TGTGCCAGCAGTCCTCCGGGGGATTTGAACACTGAAGCTTTCTTT. Translated, it gives CASSPPGDLNTEAFF.

This sequence joins TRBV5-1 and TRBJ2-1, with 10 bases aligning to TRBD1. CDR3 size: 15 residues. Trimming cost V 5 bases and J 5 bases; bases outside gene matches: 7. CDR1 and CDR2 from the germline V gene are SGHRS and YFSETQ. The CDR3 here is CASSSTGGQNNEQFF. CDR3 sequence (DNA): TGCGCCAGCAGTTCGACAGGGGGCCAGAACAATGAGCAGTTCTTC.

The chain uses TRBV2 and TRBJ2-3; 10 bases align to TRBD2. This CDR3 is built from 15 residues. CDR1 and CDR2 from the germline V gene are SNHLY and FYNNEI. Trimming at V came to 7 bases and at J to 0 bases, leaving 4 bases not matched to a gene. The CDR3 coding sequence is TGTGCCAGCAATCAGCGGGGGGGTAGCACAGATACGCAGTATTTT. This codes for CASNQRGGSTDTQYF. The full variable domain, in which reference TRBV2 and TRBJ2-3 provide the parts outside the CDR3, is EPEVTQTPSHQVTQMGQEVILRCVPISNHLYFYWYRQILGQKVEFLVSFYNNEISEKSEIFDDQFSVERPDGSNFTLKIRSTKLEDSAMYFCASNQRGGSTDTQYFGPGTRLTVL.

V usage is TRBV5-6 and J usage is TRBJ1-5; D is unresolved. The germline V gene encodes CDR1 SGHDT and CDR2 YYEEEE. The V end was cut by 2 bases, the J end by 1 base, with 13 bases between. The CDR3 consists of 16 residues. CDR3 DNA sequence: TGTGCCAGCAGCTTCCAGGAAACGGGGAGCAATCAGCCCCAGCATTTT. Protein sequence: CASSFQETGSNQPQHF.

This chain joins TRBV6-1 and TRBJ1-5, with 8 bases lining up with TRBD1. J gave up 4 bases and V 3 bases, and 2 bases lay outside the gene matches. CDR3 length equals 14 residues. Germline assignment: CDR1 MNHNS and CDR2 SASEGT. CDR3 residues: CASSEGTGNQPQHF. In nucleotides, the CDR3 is TGTGCCAGCAGTGAGGGGACAGGTAATCAGCCCCAGCATTTT.

The J gene is TRBJ2-3, the V gene TRBV5-6; D unresolved. Germline V gives CDR1 SGHDT, CDR2 YYEEEE. The CDR3 has 16 residues. Between the trimmed V and J ends, which lost 4 bases and 0 bases, there was a span of 15 bases. The CDR3 spells CASSPLSRRSTDTQYF. The CDR3 bases are TGTGCCAGCAGCCCGTTAAGCCGAAGAAGCACAGATACGCAGTATTTT. The entire variable domain, with the rest obtained from reference TRBV5-6 and TRBJ2-3, is as follows: DAGVTQSPTHLIKTRGQQVTLRCSPKSGHDTVSWYQQALGQGPQFIFQYYEEEERQRGNFPDRFSGHQFPNYSSELNVNALLLGDSALYLCASSPLSRRSTDTQYFGPGTRLTVL.

V usage is TRBV5-1 and J usage is TRBJ2-7, with 7 nucleotides matching TRBD1. The junction had 6 bases not matched to a gene; V was cut back by 3 bases and J by 3 bases. The CDR3 spans 14 residues. Germline V lookup: CDR1 SGHRS, CDR2 YFSETQ. The CDR3 protein is CASSYRTGDYEQYF. In DNA, the CDR3 is TGCGCCAGCAGCTACAGGACAGGAGACTACGAGCAGTACTTC.

V is TRBV5-1 and J is TRBJ2-7; 9 bases line up with TRBD2. Trimming removed 4 bases from V and 3 bases from J; junction bases left unmatched: 8. This CDR3 is 15 amino acids long. In germline, CDR1 is SGHRS, CDR2 YFSETQ. CDR3 in amino acids: CASSLEASGNYEQYF. In nucleotides, the CDR3 is TGCGCCAGCAGCCTGGAGGCTAGCGGGAACTACGAGCAGTACTTC. Complete variable domain (other parts from reference TRBV5-1 and TRBJ2-7): KAGVTQTPRYLIKTRGQQVTLSCSPISGHRSVSWYQQTPGQGLQFLFEYFSETQRNKGNFPGRFSGRQFSNSRSEMNVSTLELGDSALYLCASSLEASGNYEQYFGPGTRLTVT.

This sequence joins TRBV20-1 and TRBJ2-1, with a tentative D call TRBD2 (6 bases). CDR1 and CDR2 (germline): DFQATT, SNEGSKA (reference sequence). Between the trimmed V and J ends, which lost 0 bases and 10 bases, there was a span of 7 bases. CDR3 size: 11 residues. The CDR3 reads CSARDAGEQFF. CDR3 coding DNA: TGCAGTGCTAGAGACGCGGGGGAGCAGTTCTTC.

The chain uses TRBV13 and TRBJ2-7; D might be TRBD1 (7 bases). The CDR3 length is 12 residues. CDR1 and CDR2 (germline): PRHDT, FYEKMQ (reference sequence). Trimming cost V 7 bases and J 4 bases, with 11 bases left between them. CDR3 residues: CASNRGGYEQYF. The CDR3 DNA sequence: TGTGCCAGCAACAGGGGAGGTTACGAGCAGTACTTC. The full variable domain, with the rest looked up from reference TRBV13 and TRBJ2-7, is AAGVIQSPRHLIKEKRETATLKCYPIPRHDTVYWYQQGPGQDPQFLISFYEKMQSDKGSIPDRFSAQQFSDYHSELNMSSLELGDSALYFCASNRGGYEQYFGPGTRLTVT.

The rearrangement joins TRBV7-9 to TRBJ1-2, with D hard to call. Per the germline V gene, CDR1 is SEHNR and CDR2 is FQNEAQ (reference sequence). This CDR3 contains 13 residues. The V end was cut by 1 base, the J end by 8 bases, with 11 bases between. CDR3 sequence (DNA): TGTGCCAGCAGCTTAGTTGGGCAGGAAGGCTACACCTTC. It specifies CASSLVGQEGYTF.

This chain connects TRBV7-8 to TRBJ2-3; the match to TRBD2 covers 7 bases. V lost 2 bases, J lost 3 bases, and 11 bases stayed unmatched. This CDR3 spans 17 amino acids. Germline lookup yields CDR1 SGHVS and CDR2 FQNEAQ. CDR3 protein: CASSLRGRAGGTDTQYF. In DNA, the CDR3 is TGTGCCAGCAGCTTACGAGGGAGGGCCGGTGGGACAGATACGCAGTATTTT.

The chain uses TRBV29-1 and TRBJ2-5; D not certain. The V gene's germline CDR1 is SQVTM and CDR2 ANQGSEA. Trimming stripped 8 bases from V and 0 bases from J, with 13 bases between. This CDR3 contains 13 residues. The CDR3: CSLAPGHQETQYF. In nucleotides, the CDR3 is TGCAGCCTCGCCCCAGGCCACCAAGAGACCCAGTACTTC.

The V gene is TRBV7-2, the J gene TRBJ2-7; TRBD2 agrees at 13 bases. Germline V gene data show CDR1 as SGHTA and CDR2 as FQGNSA. Germline trimming cut 5 bases from V and 4 bases from J; bases unmatched to any gene: 5. This CDR3 comprises 15 residues. This CDR3 is CASSEGLAGVYEQYF. CDR3 bases: TGTGCCAGCAGCGAAGGACTAGCGGGAGTATACGAGCAGTACTTC.

This clone was found a few times. The V call is TRBV18, the J call TRBJ1-3; 9 bases agree with TRBD1. The CDR3 loop spans 16 amino acids. V gave up 2 bases and J gave up 4 bases; unmatched junction bases: 6. The V gene's germline CDR1 is KGHSH and CDR2 LQKENI. The CDR3, as DNA: TGTGCCAGCTCACCAGTGGGACAGGGAACCGGAAACACCATATATTTT. Protein product: CASSPVGQGTGNTIYF.

The table lists this clone with many counts. The DNA of the CDR3 is TGTGCCAGCAGCTTAGTGGTACTTAACACAGATACGCAGTATTTT. As protein: CASSLVVLNTDTQYF. The rearrangement joins TRBV7-2 to TRBJ2-3, with D uncertain. CDR3 size: 15 residues. Trimming took off 1 base at V and 2 bases at J, with 10 bases between the two ends. Germline values: CDR1 SGHTA, CDR2 FQGNSA.

The chain joins TRBV18 to TRBJ1-2, with D tentatively TRBD1 (5 bases). Trimming stripped 0 bases from V and 4 bases from J, with 9 bases between. Germline CDR1 KGHSH, CDR2 LQKENI. The CDR3 loop spans 14 amino acids. In DNA, the CDR3 is TGTGCCAGCTCACCACCCGGGGGTGGCTATGGCTACACCTTC. Amino acid sequence: CASSPPGGGYGYTF.

This chain links TRBV6-1 with TRBJ1-1; D might be TRBD1 (5 bases). Germline values: CDR1 MNHNS, CDR2 SASEGT. The CDR3 extends over 15 amino acids. Between the trimmed V and J ends, which lost 6 bases and 2 bases, there was a span of 16 bases. The DNA of the CDR3 is TGTGCCAGCAGGCCGCAGGGTACTCAAAACACTGAAGCTTTCTTT. The encoded protein is CASRPQGTQNTEAFF.